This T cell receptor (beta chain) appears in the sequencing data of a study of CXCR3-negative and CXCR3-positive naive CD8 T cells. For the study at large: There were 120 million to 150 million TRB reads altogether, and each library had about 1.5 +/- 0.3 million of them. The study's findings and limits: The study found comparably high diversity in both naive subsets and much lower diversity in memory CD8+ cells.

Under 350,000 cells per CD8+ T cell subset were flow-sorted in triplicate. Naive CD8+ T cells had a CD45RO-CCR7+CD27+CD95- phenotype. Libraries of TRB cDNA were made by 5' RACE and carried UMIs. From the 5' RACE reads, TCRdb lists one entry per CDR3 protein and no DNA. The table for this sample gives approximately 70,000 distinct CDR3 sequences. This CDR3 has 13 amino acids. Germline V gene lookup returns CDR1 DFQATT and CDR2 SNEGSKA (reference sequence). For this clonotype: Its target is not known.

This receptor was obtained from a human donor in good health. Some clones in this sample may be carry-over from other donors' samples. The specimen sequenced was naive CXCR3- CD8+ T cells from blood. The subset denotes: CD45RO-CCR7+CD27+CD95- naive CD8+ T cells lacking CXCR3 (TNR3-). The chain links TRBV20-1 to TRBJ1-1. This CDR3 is CSARVGPGTEAFF.